This T cell receptor beta chain was documented in a study of blood T cell repertoires in COVID-19 (dated by TCRdb to about 2020). For context, the study as a whole: Samples from collaborators originated in the United States, Italy and Spain and spanned both the acute and convalescent phases of COVID-19. The prospective study material was composed of cDNA or gDNA derived from T cells, B-cell-depleted T cells, or PBMCs. Subjects who had been exposed to COVID-19, were actively infected with it, or had recovered from it provided the deeply sampled blood TCRbeta repertoires that made up the dataset. The repertoires were made available in a free public database intended to serve as a resource for research on the immune response to SARS-CoV-2. The samples were drawn from two sources: the first 160 participants of the ongoing ImmuneRACE study, and over 950 subjects contributed by 6 global collaborators. Sample metadata almost always included a de-identified subject ID, COVID-19 status, age in years and sex. Where HLA class I and class II types were available, the types were taken from metadata supplied by the sample provider, not from assay-based typing.

Each collaborating institution followed its own protocols to collect whole blood in K2EDTA tubes. For TCRbeta analysis, collaborators shipped samples as frozen whole blood, isolated PBMCs, or DNA extracted from either of those sample types. Regarding this clone: Its antigen is not yet known. Per-base qualities were not stored, and no clone one base away is much larger.

Spanning cysteine to phenylalanine, the CDR3 consists of 15 amino acids. Of all the DNA, just the CDR3 is kept, 45 bases in frame from base 1. The germline V gene gives CDR1 as SNHLY and CDR2 as FYNNEI. V is pruned by 10 bases and J by 6 bases, leaving 15 bases of the junction without a gene match. The paper's findings and limits, for the study overall: The amount of clinical and demographic metadata varied by source and participant and was provided uncurated.

TCRbeta CDR3 regions were amplified from genomic DNA by means of the immunoSEQ Assay, a bias-controlled multiplex PCR. Turning to the authors' computational methods: Within the assay, amplification of reference gene primers was used to estimate how many nucleated cells each sample contained. Sequence reads were collapsed and filtered to measure the absolute abundance of every unique TCRbeta CDR3 rearrangement. For each sample, productive Simpson clonality was calculated as the square root of Simpson's diversity index over productive rearrangements. Here the immuneACCESS table is served through TCRdb, limited to in-frame sequences with V and J called. Missing clones are a known gap in these copies; in checked studies unresolved V genes cover under half, and the rest lacks a known reason. Clonal size and the V and J genes are those of that table, whereas D and trimming came from the DNA. Within this sample are some 120,000 clones, with roughly nine tenths of them counted one time only. 4.5% of the sample belongs to the ten largest clones.

Rearrangement joined TRBV2 to TRBJ2-7, with 10 middle bases fitting TRBD1. This receptor was identified in a man between 35 and 55 years old with acute or convalescent COVID-19. Specimen: peripheral blood. The CDR3 protein is CANSKLGTGEVEQYF. The DNA is as follows: TGTGCCAACAGCAAGCTTGGGACAGGGGAGGTCGAGCAGTACTTC.